These T cell receptor beta chains were read from a single sample in a study of T cells in Graves' hyperthyroidism and ophthalmopathy. TCRdb fed the multiplex PCR reads into MiXCR, producing one record per CDR3 protein. Here the sample spans under 750,000 distinct CDR3 sequences, around 20% being singletons. Sequenced material: blood. These receptors were collected from a woman between 45 and 60 years old with Graves' hyperthyroidism that later progressed to Graves' ophthalmopathy. Each CDR3 is given with its conserved first and last residue. D genes are given only for firm matches. Part of the rows lack a size; the others show once, few, many or a class for expanded clones.

clone size | D gene | J gene | V gene | CDR3 protein | CDR3 DNA
NA | NA | TRBJ1-3 | TRBV7-9 | CAGSLGVSPGNTIYF | TGTGCCGGCAGCTTAGGGGTCAGTCCTGGAAACACCATATATTTT
few | NA | TRBJ1-1 | TRBV7-9 | CASSSSNMNTEAFF | TGTGCCAGCAGCTCCTCGAATATGAACACTGAAGCTTTCTTT
many | NA | TRBJ2-5 | TRBV3-1 | CASSHTGTTQETQYF | TGTGCCAGCAGCCATACCGGGACCACCCAAGAGACCCAGTACTTC
many | NA | TRBJ1-1 | TRBV18 | CASSAVAGVGTEAFF | TGTGCCAGCTCCGCGGTAGCGGGAGTAGGCACTGAAGCTTTCTTT
many | NA | TRBJ2-1 | TRBV20-1 | CSASPALEQFF | TGCAGTGCTAGCCCAGCGCTTGAGCAGTTCTTC
NA | TRBD1 | TRBJ1-1 | TRBV14 | CASSPKAGGGTEAFF | TGTGCCAGCAGCCCCAAGGCAGGGGGAGGGACTGAAGCTTTCTTT
few | NA | TRBJ2-5 | TRBV27 | CASSLFYGIQGKTQYF | TGTGCCAGCAGTTTATTTTACGGAATCCAGGGGAAGACCCAGTACTTC
many | TRBD2 | TRBJ2-7 | TRBV11-2 | CASILRGGRPYEQYF | TGTGCCAGCATCCTACGGGGGGGGAGGCCCTACGAGCAGTACTTC
many | NA | TRBJ1-5 | TRBV2 | CASSRDRQSNQPQHF | TGTGCCAGCAGTCGAGACAGGCAGAGCAATCAGCCCCAGCATTTT
many | NA | TRBJ2-3 | TRBV20-1 | CSAGVGFDTQYF | TGCAGTGCTGGCGTCGGTTTCGATACGCAGTATTTT
few | NA | TRBJ2-7 | TRBV10-2 | CASNGGLSYEQYF | TGCGCCTCGAACGGCGGGCTCTCCTACGAGCAGTACTTC
many | TRBD1 | TRBJ1-1 | TRBV27 | CASSLDQDREGTEAFF | TGTGCCAGCAGTTTAGACCAGGACAGGGAGGGCACTGAAGCTTTCTTT
many | NA | TRBJ1-2 | TRBV3-1 | CASSRRTGYGYTF | TGTGCCAGCAGCCGACGGACGGGTTATGGCTACACCTTC
NA | NA | TRBJ1-1 | TRBV2 | CASSEDSENTEAFF | TGTGCCAGCAGTGAGGACAGTGAGAACACTGAAGCTTTCTTT
few | NA | TRBJ1-2 | TRBV4-1 | CASSQGPASGGYTF | TGCGCCAGCAGCCAAGGCCCGGCTAGTGGTGGCTACACCTTC
many | TRBD2 | TRBJ2-1 | TRBV11-2 | CASSVAGQYNEQLF | TGTGCCAGCAGCGTAGCGGGCCAGTACAATGAGCAGCTCTTC
NA | NA | TRBJ2-5 | TRBV29-1 | CSTRGWETQYF | TGCAGCACCAGGGGTTGGGAGACCCAGTACTTC
NA | TRBD1 | TRBJ2-1 | TRBV6-2/TRBV6-3 | CASSYSFPGGNEQFF | TGTGCCAGCAGTTACTCGTTTCCAGGGGGCAATGAGCAGTTCTTC
NA | TRBD2 | TRBJ2-3 | TRBV7-8 | CASSPGLDLDTQYF | TGTGCCAGCAGCCCCGGACTAGACTTGGATACGCAGTATTTT
many | NA | TRBJ1-3 | TRBV12-3/TRBV12-4 | CASSPLHLYTIYF | TGTGCCAGCAGTCCGTTACATTTATACACCATATATTTT
many | TRBD1 | TRBJ2-3 | TRBV18 | CASSLRDRGFADTQYF | TGTGCCAGCTCACTCCGGGACAGGGGGTTCGCAGATACGCAGTATTTT
many | NA | TRBJ1-5 | TRBV2 | CASSESTTALGPQHF | TGTGCCAGCAGTGAATCTACGACAGCCCTAGGGCCCCAGCATTTT
NA | TRBD1 | TRBJ1-4 | TRBV12-3/TRBV12-4 | CASRLTGAYSEKLFF | TGTGCCAGCAGACTAACAGGGGCCTACTCGGAAAAACTGTTTTTT
few | NA | TRBJ1-5 | TRBV19 | CASTPLSSNQPQHF | TGTGCCAGTACCCCGTTGAGCAGCAATCAGCCCCAGCATTTT
NA | NA | TRBJ2-1 | TRBV27 | CATSFSTSSYNEQFF | TGTGCCACCAGTTTTAGTACAAGCTCCTACAATGAGCAGTTCTTC
NA | NA | TRBJ2-2 | TRBV6-1 | CASKDSTGELFF | TGTGCCAGCAAGGACAGCACCGGGGAGCTGTTTTTT
NA | TRBD1 | TRBJ1-2 | TRBV29-1 | CSVGNRGSYTF | TGCAGCGTTGGAAACAGGGGTAGCTACACCTTC
many | NA | TRBJ1-5 | TRBV24-1 | CATSDSDSNQPQHF | TGTGCCACCAGTGATTCAGATAGCAATCAGCCCCAGCATTTT
many | NA | TRBJ2-7 | TRBV6-1 | CASSASGVSYEQYF | TGTGCCAGCTCGGCCTCCGGGGTTTCCTACGAGCAGTACTTC
few | TRBD2 | TRBJ2-5 | TRBV3-1 | CASSQVAGGGETQYF | TGTGCCAGCAGCCAAGTCGCGGGGGGGGGAGAGACCCAGTACTTC
few | NA | TRBJ2-3 | TRBV4-1 | CASSLGDDTDTQYF | TGCGCCAGCAGCCTCGGGGATGACACAGATACGCAGTATTTT
NA | TRBD1 | TRBJ1-1 | TRBV20-1 | CSAIMDRGQTGAFF | TGCAGTGCCATTATGGACAGGGGGCAAACTGGAGCTTTCTTT
few | NA | TRBJ2-7 | TRBV2 | CASSARETYEQYF | TGTGCCAGCAGTGCTCGGGAGACCTACGAGCAGTACTTC
many | NA | TRBJ1-2 | TRBV3-1 | CASSQVEQNYGYTF | TGTGCCAGCAGCCAAGTTGAACAGAACTATGGCTACACCTTC
NA | TRBD2 | TRBJ2-2 | TRBV3-1 | CASSPRWEGNTGELFF | TGTGCCAGCAGCCCAAGATGGGAGGGCAACACCGGGGAGCTGTTTTTT